The 11 T cell receptor beta chains in this list originate from one sample, sequenced in a study of vaccination and CD4 T cells after COVID-19. These TCRs are of unknown antigen specificity. Sequenced with the Oncomine TCR Beta short-read assay was DNA taken from cultured CD4+ T cells. A single record per CDR3 protein comes from TCRdb applying MiXCR to the PCR reads. The sample has under 13,000 distinct CDR3 sequences, about 41% seen once. Treatment described: approximately nine-day PBMC culture with coronavirus spike peptide pools or control peptides (ViraFEST assay). The sample in question was CD4+ T cells from blood, cultured in vitro, obtained after SARS-CoV-2 vaccination. These receptors came from a human donor who had recovered from COVID-19.

CDR3 residues: CASSQSPLDSSPYEQYF. The CDR3 DNA is TGCGCCAGCAGTCAATCGCCCCTCGACAGCAGCCCTTACGAGCAGTACTTC. V and J are TRBV23-1 and TRBJ2-7, with D perhaps matching TRBD1 (5 bases). TRBV23-1 is given ORF status, its function remaining uncertain. The CDR3 is made up of 17 amino acids. Trimming took off 0 bases at V and 4 bases at J, with 19 bases between the two ends.

The genes are TRBV28 and TRBJ1-5; TRBD1 might be the D (6 bases). The CDR3 runs 13 residues. Trimming took 5 bases from V and 4 from J, leaving 9 bases between them. The germline gives CDR1 MDHEN, CDR2 SYDVKM. The CDR3 here is CASSQGGNQPQHF. CDR3 bases: TGTGCCAGCAGTCAAGGGGGTAATCAGCCCCAGCATTTT.

The V gene is TRBV28, the J gene TRBJ1-1; D gene uncertain. Trimming left V 2 bases short and J 8 bases short, with 12 bases between. The CDR3 contains 13 residues. Germline V CDR1 and CDR2: MDHEN, SYDVKM. The DNA of the CDR3 is TGTGCCAGCAGTTTAAGTAATCCGCGCGAAGCTTTCTTT. Its translation is CASSLSNPREAFF.

This clonotype appeared a few times. The chain couples TRBV20-1 to TRBJ1-6; D remains ambiguous. Germline V gene lookup returns CDR1 DFQATT and CDR2 SNEGSKA (reference sequence). Between the trimmed V and J ends, which lost 5 bases and 4 bases, there was a span of 21 bases. This CDR3 contains 17 residues. CDR3 loop: CSAELPGPETYNSPLHF. CDR3 sequence (DNA): TGCAGTGCTGAATTACCGGGCCCCGAAACTTATAATTCACCCCTCCACTTT.

This clonotype has more than one count but fewer than ten. The rearrangement joins TRBV19 to TRBJ2-5; the match to TRBD2 covers 10 bases. The CDR3 totals 16 residues. V shed 3 bases and J 2 bases; nucleotides not matched to a gene: 6. Germline V gives CDR1 LNHDA, CDR2 SQIVND (reference sequence). The CDR3: CASSMRSGRDQETQYF. Written as DNA, the CDR3 is TGTGCCAGTAGTATGAGGAGCGGGAGGGATCAAGAGACCCAGTACTTC.

V usage is TRBV6-2 or TRBV6-3 and J usage is TRBJ1-2; 10 nucleotides line up with TRBD1. Germline V lookup: CDR1 MNHEY, CDR2 SVGEGT. With 8 bases clipped from V and 7 bases from J, the junction kept 7 bases outside the gene matches. The CDR3 runs 13 residues. The CDR3 loop reads CASGSTGGSGYTF. CDR3 DNA: TGTGCCAGCGGTTCGACAGGGGGCAGTGGCTACACCTTC.

This clonotype was seen more than once but under ten times. The chain uses TRBV27 and TRBJ1-2; D may be TRBD1 (5 bases). CDR1 is MNHEY and CDR2 is SMNVEV in the germline V gene (reference sequence). The length of the CDR3 is 14 residues. V was clipped by 2 bases and J by 3 bases, with 10 bases between them. This CDR3 reads CASSLRQGDYGYTF. For the CDR3, the DNA is TGTGCCAGCAGTTTAAGGCAGGGCGACTATGGCTACACCTTC.

V gene TRBV29-1 combines with J gene TRBJ2-1, with no clear D. The CDR3 extends over 12 amino acids. V lost 5 bases and J 4 bases, leaving 9 bases between the germline ends. Germline-derived CDR1 and CDR2 are SQVTM and ANQGSEA. DNA for the CDR3: TGCAGCGTTAAAATCGCGTACAATGAGCAGTTCTTC. Amino acids: CSVKIAYNEQFF.

The CDR3 DNA sequence: TGTGCCAGCAGCTTACAGTTGCACAGGAATGAGCAGTTCTTC. Protein: CASSLQLHRNEQFF. V gene TRBV7-8 combines with J gene TRBJ2-1, with D perhaps TRBD1 (5 bases). The CDR3 loop spans 14 amino acids. V lost 2 bases to trimming and J lost 7 bases, with 12 bases between them. CDR1 and CDR2 (germline): SGHVS, FQNEAQ.

The chain employs TRBV2 and TRBJ2-2; D uncertain. V lost 2 bases and J lost 0, with 4 bases in between. Germline-derived CDR1 and CDR2 are SNHLY and FYNNEI. The CDR3 length is 14 residues. Here the CDR3 reads CASSEQTNTGELFF. CDR3 nucleotides: TGTGCCAGCAGTGAACAGACGAACACCGGGGAGCTGTTTTTT.

CDR3 nucleotides: TGTGCCACCAGCAGACTAGCGGGAGCCTACGAGCAGTACTTC. This sequence encodes CATSRLAGAYEQYF. The chain joins TRBV15 to TRBJ2-7; TRBD2 matches at 10 bases. The junction had 0 bases not matched to a gene; V was cut back by 2 bases and J by 2 bases. Germline-derived CDR1 and CDR2 are LNHNV and YYDKDF (reference sequence). The CDR3 extends over 14 amino acids.